This entry is about one T cell receptor beta chain. Profiling relied on immunoSEQ multiplex PCR, and the TCRdb table lists in-frame clones only, not all of them. The sample consists of approximately 190,000 clones, almost 95% of them appearing once. The record originates from a study of T cell responses to AZD1222 COVID-19 vaccine. The CDR3 loop spans 16 amino acids. V was shortened by 0 bases and J by 0 bases, with 8 bases between the two germline ends. The germline V gene encodes CDR1 LGHNA and CDR2 YNFKEQ. The chain couples TRBV4-2 to TRBJ1-4, with no clear D. This receptor was taken from an adult in good health. The sequenced sample was peripheral blood, obtained on day 0 of AZD1222 vaccination. CDR3 in DNA: TGTGCCAGCAGCCAAGATCGGGTTGCAACTAATGAAAAACTGTTTTTT. Its protein product is CASSQDRVATNEKLFF.